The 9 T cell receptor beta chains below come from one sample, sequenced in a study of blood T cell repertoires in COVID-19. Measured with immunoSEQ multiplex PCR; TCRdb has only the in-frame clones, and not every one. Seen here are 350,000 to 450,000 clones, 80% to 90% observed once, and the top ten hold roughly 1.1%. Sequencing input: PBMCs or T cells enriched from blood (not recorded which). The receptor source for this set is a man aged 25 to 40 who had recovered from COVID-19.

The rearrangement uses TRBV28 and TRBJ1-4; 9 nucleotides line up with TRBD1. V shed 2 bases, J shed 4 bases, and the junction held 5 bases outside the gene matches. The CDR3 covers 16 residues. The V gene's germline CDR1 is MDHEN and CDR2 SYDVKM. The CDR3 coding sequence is TGTGCCAGCAGTTTACCCCCGGGACAGGGTAATGAAAAACTGTTTTTT. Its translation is CASSLPPGQGNEKLFF. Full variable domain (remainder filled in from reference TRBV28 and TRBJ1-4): DVKVTQSSRYLVKRTGEKVFLECVQDMDHENMFWYRQDPGLGLRLIYFSYDVKMKEKGDIPEGYSVSREKKERFSLILESASTNQTSMYLCASSLPPGQGNEKLFFGSGTQLSVL.

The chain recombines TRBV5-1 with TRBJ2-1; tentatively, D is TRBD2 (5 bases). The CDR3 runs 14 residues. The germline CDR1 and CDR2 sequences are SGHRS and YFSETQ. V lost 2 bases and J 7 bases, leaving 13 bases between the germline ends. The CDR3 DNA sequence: TGCGCCAGCAGCTTTGCGGGTTTTGTTAATGAGCAGTTCTTC. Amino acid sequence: CASSFAGFVNEQFF.

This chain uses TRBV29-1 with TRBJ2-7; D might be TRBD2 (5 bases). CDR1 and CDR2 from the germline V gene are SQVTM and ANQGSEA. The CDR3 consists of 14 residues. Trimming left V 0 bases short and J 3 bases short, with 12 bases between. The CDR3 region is CSVEDRGRNYEQYF. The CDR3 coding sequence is TGCAGCGTTGAAGATCGAGGGCGGAACTACGAGCAGTACTTC.

Here the CDR3 DNA reads TGTGCCATCAGTGGAACGGGACAGGGCCTTCAGCCCCAGCATTTT. Translation gives CAISGTGQGLQPQHF. The chain carries TRBV10-3 and TRBJ1-5; 9 bases match TRBD1. With V trimmed by 4 bases and J by 6 bases, 7 bases remained unmatched. Looked up from germline, CDR1 is ENHRY and CDR2 is SYGVKD. The CDR3 spans 15 residues.

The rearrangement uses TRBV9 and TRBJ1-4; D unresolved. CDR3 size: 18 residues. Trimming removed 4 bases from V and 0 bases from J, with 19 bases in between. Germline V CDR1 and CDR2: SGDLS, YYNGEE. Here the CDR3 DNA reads TGTGCCAGCAGCCCCCAGACCCCGGGTCCCTCAACTAATGAAAAACTGTTTTTT. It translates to CASSPQTPGPSTNEKLFF. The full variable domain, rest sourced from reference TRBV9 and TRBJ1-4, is DSGVTQTPKHLITATGQRVTLRCSPRSGDLSVYWYQQSLDQGLQFLIQYYNGEERAKGNILERFSAQQFPDLHSELNLSSLELGDSALYFCASSPQTPGPSTNEKLFFGSGTQLSVL.

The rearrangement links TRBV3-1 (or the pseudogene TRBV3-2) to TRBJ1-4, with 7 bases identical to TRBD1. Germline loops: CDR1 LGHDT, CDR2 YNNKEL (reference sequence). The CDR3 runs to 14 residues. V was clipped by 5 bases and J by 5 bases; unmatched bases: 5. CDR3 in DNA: TGTGCCAGCAGCTTCCTACAGGGGAATGAAAAACTGTTTTTT. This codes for CASSFLQGNEKLFF.

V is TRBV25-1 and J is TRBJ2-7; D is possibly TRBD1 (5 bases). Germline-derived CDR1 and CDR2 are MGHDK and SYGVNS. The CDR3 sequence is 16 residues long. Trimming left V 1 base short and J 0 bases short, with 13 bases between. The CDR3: CASSEFGHTNSYEQYF. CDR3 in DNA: TGTGCCAGCAGTGAATTCGGACACACCAACTCCTACGAGCAGTACTTC.

CDR3 coding DNA: TGTGCCAGCAGTTTACAGGGGTGGAATGAAAAACTGTTTTTT. It is translated as CASSLQGWNEKLFF. The J gene is TRBJ1-4, the V gene TRBV27, with TRBD1 as a possible D gene (6 bases). The CDR3 runs 14 residues. The germline V and J ends were trimmed by 2 bases and 5 bases, with 9 bases remaining between them. The germline V gene has CDR1 MNHEY and CDR2 SMNVEV (reference sequence). The full variable domain, with the rest looked up from reference TRBV27 and TRBJ1-4, is EAQVTQNPRYLITVTGKKLTVTCSQNMNHEYMSWYRQDPGLGLRQIYYSMNVEVTDKGDVPEGYKVSRKEKRNFPLILESPSPNQTSLYFCASSLQGWNEKLFFGSGTQLSVL.

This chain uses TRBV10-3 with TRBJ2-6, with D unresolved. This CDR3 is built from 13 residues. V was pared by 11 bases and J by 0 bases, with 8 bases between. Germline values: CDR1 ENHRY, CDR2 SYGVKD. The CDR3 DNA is TGTGCCGCAACCAGCTCTGGGGCCAACGTCCTGACTTTC. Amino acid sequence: CAATSSGANVLTF.